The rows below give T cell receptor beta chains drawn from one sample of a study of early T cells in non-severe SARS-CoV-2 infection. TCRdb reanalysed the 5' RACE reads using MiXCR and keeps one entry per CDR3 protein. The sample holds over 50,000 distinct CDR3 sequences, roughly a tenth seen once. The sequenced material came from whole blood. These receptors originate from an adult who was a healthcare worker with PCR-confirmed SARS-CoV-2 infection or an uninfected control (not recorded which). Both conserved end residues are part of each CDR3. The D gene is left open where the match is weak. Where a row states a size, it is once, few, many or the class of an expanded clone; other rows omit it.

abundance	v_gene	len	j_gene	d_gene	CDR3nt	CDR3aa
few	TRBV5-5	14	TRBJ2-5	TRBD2	TGTGCCAGCAGCCGTGCGGGGGGCCAAGAGACCCAGTACTTC	CASSRAGGQETQYF
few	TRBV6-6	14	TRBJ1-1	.	TGTGCCAGCAGTCGCTACAGGGTAGATACTGAAGCTTTCTTT	CASSRYRVDTEAFF
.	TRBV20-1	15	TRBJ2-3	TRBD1	TGCAGTGCTAGGTCCGGGACAGCTAGCACAGATACGCAGTATTTT	CSARSGTASTDTQYF
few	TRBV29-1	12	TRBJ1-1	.	TGCAGCGTCCTACAGGGTCGAACTGAAGCTTTCTTT	CSVLQGRTEAFF
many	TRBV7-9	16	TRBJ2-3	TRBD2	TGTGCCAGCAGCACCCTAACTAGCGGCCACACAGATACGCAGTATTTT	CASSTLTSGHTDTQYF
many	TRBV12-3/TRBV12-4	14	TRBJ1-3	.	TGTGCCAGCTCCTGGGGTGGCTCTGGAAACACCATATATTTT	CASSWGGSGNTIYF
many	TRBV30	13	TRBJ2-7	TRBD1	TGTGCCTGGAGTGAAATAACAGGGGGCGAGCAGTACTTC	CAWSEITGGEQYF
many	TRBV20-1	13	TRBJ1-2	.	TGCAGTGCTAGTGCGAGGGGGTTTTATGGCTACACCTTC	CSASARGFYGYTF
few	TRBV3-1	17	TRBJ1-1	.	TGTGCCAGCAGCCAAGATTTGTACGGCAGGTCGGGGACTGAAGCTTTCTTT	CASSQDLYGRSGTEAFF
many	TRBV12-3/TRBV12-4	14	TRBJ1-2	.	TGTGCCAGCAGTTTAAAGTGGGGGGTATTTGGCTACACCTTC	CASSLKWGVFGYTF
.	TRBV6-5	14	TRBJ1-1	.	TGTGCCAGCAGGCCCGATTCCAGGGCAGCTGAAGCTTTCTTT	CASRPDSRAAEAFF
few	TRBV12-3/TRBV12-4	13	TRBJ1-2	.	TGTGCCAGCAGTTCCGGGGCTAAGTATGGCTACACCTTC	CASSSGAKYGYTF
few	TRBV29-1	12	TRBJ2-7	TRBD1	TGCAGCGTTGGACAGGGCATCTACGAGCAGTACTTC	CSVGQGIYEQYF
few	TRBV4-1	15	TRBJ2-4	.	TGCGCCAGCAGCCCCGGGCCTGTAGCCAAAAACATTCAGTACTTC	CASSPGPVAKNIQYF
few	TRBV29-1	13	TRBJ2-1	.	TGCAGCGTCAGGGGGGGGGCGTTCAATGAGCAGTTCTTC	CSVRGGAFNEQFF
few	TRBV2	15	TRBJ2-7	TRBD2	TGTGCCAGCAGAATAACTAGCGGGGGACGGAACGAGCAGTACTTC	CASRITSGGRNEQYF
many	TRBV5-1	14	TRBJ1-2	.	TGCGCCAGCAGCCTTGACAGACCCAACTATGGCTACACCTTC	CASSLDRPNYGYTF
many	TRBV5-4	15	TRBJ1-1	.	TGTGCCAGCAGCCCTCCTGGGGCCCGAGGGGCTGAAGCTTTCTTT	CASSPPGARGAEAFF
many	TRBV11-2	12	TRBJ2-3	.	TGTGCCAGCCAGCGTAGCACAGATACGCAGTATTTT	CASQRSTDTQYF
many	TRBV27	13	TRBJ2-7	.	TGTGCCAGCAGTCAGCAGGCCCCCTACGAGCAGTACTTC	CASSQQAPYEQYF
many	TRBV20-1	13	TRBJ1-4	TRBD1	TGCAGTGCTCTACAGGGGGCGGGTGAAAAACTGTTTTTT	CSALQGAGEKLFF
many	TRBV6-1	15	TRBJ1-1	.	TGTGCCAGCAATTGGGCAGTCGGACGGGGCACTGAAGCTTTCTTT	CASNWAVGRGTEAFF
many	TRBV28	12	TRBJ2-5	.	TGTGCCAGCAGCTCTTCGGAAGAGACCCAGTACTTC	CASSSSEETQYF
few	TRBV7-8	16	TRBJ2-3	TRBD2	TGTGCCAGCAGCCCGGGACTAGCGGGGTGGGCAGATACGCAGTATTTT	CASSPGLAGWADTQYF
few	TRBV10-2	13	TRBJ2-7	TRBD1	TGCGCCAGCTCCGGGACAGGGGTCCACGAGCAGTACTTC	CASSGTGVHEQYF
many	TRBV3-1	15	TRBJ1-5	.	TGTGCCAGCAGCCAAGATCTTGGGTATAATCAGCCCCAGCATTTT	CASSQDLGYNQPQHF
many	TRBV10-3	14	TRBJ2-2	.	TGTGCCATCAGTGAGTTTCAGCTGGCCGGGGAGCTGTTTTTT	CAISEFQLAGELFF
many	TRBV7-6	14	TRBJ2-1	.	TGTGCCAGCAGCCTCCAATTGGGGACCAATGAGCAGTTCTTC	CASSLQLGTNEQFF
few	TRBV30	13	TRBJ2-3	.	TGTGCCTGGAGTGTCGGTGGTACAGATACGCAGTATTTT	CAWSVGGTDTQYF
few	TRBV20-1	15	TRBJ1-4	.	TGCAGTGCTAGAGATAGGGCAGCCGGAAATGAAAAACTGTTTTTT	CSARDRAAGNEKLFF
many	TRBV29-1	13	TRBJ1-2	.	TGCAGCGTTGAAACGGCATTATCCCATGGCTACACCTTC	CSVETALSHGYTF
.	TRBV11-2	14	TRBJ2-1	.	TGTGCCAGCAGCCGCTCGGGGGGCGGTGGTGAGCAGTTCTTC	CASSRSGGGGEQFF
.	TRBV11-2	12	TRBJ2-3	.	TGTGCCAGCAGCCTCCCTTCAGATACGCAGTATTTT	CASSLPSDTQYF
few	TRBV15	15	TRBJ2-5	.	TGTGCCACCAGCAGAGGGGCCAACCAAGGGAAGACCCAGTACTTC	CATSRGANQGKTQYF
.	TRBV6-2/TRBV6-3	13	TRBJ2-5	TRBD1	TGTGCCAGCAGTTACCCGACAGGGTTCGACCAGTACTTC	CASSYPTGFDQYF
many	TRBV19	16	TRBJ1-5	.	TGTGCCAGTAGTCTTCGTCAACTCGGGTTCAATCAGCCCCAGCATTTT	CASSLRQLGFNQPQHF
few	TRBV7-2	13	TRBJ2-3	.	TGTGCCAGCAGCCCCCGACCCCTTGGCCCGGGGTATTTT	CASSPRPLGPGYF
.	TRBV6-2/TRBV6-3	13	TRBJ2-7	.	TGTGCCAGCAGTTCTACTTTCTCCTACGAGCAGTACTTC	CASSSTFSYEQYF
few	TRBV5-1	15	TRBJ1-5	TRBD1	TGCGCCAGCAGCTTGGGGGGACAGGGAAATCAGCCCCAGCATTTT	CASSLGGQGNQPQHF
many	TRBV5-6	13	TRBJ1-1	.	TGTGCCAGCAGCTTTCTTTCGGACACTGAAGCTTTCTTT	CASSFLSDTEAFF
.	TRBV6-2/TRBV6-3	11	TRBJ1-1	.	TGTGCCAGCAGTTTCCGTTTACGAGCTTTCTTT	CASSFRLRAFF
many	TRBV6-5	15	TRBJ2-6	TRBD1	TGTGCCGCCGGGACAGGGTCGCGCTGGGCCAACGTCCTGACTTTC	CAAGTGSRWANVLTF
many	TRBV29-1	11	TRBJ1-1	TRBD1	TGCAGCGTTGCCCGGGACAGGGAAGCTTTCTTT	CSVARDREAFF